This T cell receptor (beta chain) was recorded in a study of cytomegalovirus exposure and HLA in healthy donors. On this clone itself: Its antigen remains unknown.

Study-level results: A link between a missense DCLRE1C variant and TCR beta V- and J-gene trimming emerged from a later analysis.

V lost 0 bases and J 5 bases, leaving 14 bases between the germline ends. CDR1 is KGHSH and CDR2 is LQKENI in the germline V gene. The CDR3 runs 16 residues. The study ran its PCR with 60 Vbeta and 13 Jbeta primers. TCRdb's copy holds only in-frame clones and misses some; the assay was immunoSEQ multiplex PCR. The sample shows 150,000 to 200,000 clones, roughly 83% of them seen only once. Material for sequencing was PBMCs. The source is a boy under 10 years old in good health and CMV-seronegative. The J gene is TRBJ2-1, the V gene TRBV18; D is ambiguous. The CDR3 protein is CASSPPLVARNNEQFF. In DNA, the CDR3 is TGTGCCAGCTCACCACCCCTAGTGGCTCGGAACAATGAGCAGTTCTTC.